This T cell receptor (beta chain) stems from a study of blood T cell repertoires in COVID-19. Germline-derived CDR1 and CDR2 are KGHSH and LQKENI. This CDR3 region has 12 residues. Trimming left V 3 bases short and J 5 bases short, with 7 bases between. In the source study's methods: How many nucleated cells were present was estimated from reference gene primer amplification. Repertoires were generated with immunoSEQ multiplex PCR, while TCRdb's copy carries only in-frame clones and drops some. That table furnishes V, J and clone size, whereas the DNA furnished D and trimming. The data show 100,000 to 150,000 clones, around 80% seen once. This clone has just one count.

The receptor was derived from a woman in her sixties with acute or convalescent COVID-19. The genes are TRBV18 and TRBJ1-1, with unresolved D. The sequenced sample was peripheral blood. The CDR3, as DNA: TGTGCCAGCTCACCGACGGAGACTGAAGCTTTCTTT. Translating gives CASSPTETEAFF.